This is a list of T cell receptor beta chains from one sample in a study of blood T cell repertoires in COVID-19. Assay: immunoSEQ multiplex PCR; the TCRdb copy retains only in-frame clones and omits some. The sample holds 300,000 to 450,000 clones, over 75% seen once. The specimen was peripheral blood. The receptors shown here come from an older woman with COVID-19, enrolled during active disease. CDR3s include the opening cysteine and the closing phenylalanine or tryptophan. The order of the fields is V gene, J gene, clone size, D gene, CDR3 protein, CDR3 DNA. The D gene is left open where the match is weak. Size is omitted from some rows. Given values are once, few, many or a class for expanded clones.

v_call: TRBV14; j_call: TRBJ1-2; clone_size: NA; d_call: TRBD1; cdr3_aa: CASSLGQGMLGYTF; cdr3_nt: TGTGCCAGCAGCCTGGGACAGGGGATGTTAGGCTACACCTTC
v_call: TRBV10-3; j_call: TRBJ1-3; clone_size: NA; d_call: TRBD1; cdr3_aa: CAIRKNPGTGQNTIYF; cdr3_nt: TGTGCCATCAGAAAAAACCCCGGGACAGGGCAAAACACCATATATTTT
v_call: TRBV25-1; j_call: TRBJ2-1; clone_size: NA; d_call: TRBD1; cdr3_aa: CASSLPGQSNNEQFF; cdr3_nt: TGTGCCAGCAGTCTACCGGGACAGTCAAACAATGAGCAGTTCTTC
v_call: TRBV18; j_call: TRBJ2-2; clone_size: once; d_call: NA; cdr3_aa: CASSPRTLNTGELFF; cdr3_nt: TGTGCCAGCTCACCCCGGACACTCAACACCGGGGAGCTGTTTTTT
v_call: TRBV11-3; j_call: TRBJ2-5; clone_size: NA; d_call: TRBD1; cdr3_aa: CASSLRGGSGETQYF; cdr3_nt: TGTGCCAGCAGCTTAAGAGGGGGCAGTGGGGAGACCCAGTACTTC
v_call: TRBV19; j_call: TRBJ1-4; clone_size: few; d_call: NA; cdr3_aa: CASTRGWAGATNEKLFF; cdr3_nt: TGTGCCAGTACCCGCGGTTGGGCGGGAGCAACTAATGAAAAACTGTTTTTT
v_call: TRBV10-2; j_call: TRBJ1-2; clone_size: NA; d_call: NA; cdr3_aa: CASSARTGYGYTF; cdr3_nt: TGCGCCAGCAGTGCCCGTACAGGGTACGGCTACACCTTC
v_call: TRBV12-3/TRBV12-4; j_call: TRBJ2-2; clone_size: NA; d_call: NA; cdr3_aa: CASIRSGELFF; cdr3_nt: TGTGCCAGCATTCGTTCCGGGGAGCTGTTTTTT
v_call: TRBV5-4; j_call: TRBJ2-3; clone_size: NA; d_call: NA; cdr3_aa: CASSSRVSPSTDTQYF; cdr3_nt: TGTGCCAGCAGCTCGCGGGTTAGCCCTAGCACAGATACGCAGTATTTT
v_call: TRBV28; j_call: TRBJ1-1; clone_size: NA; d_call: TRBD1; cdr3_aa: CASIQPDRGTEAFF; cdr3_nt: TGTGCCAGCATTCAACCTGACAGGGGCACTGAAGCTTTCTTT
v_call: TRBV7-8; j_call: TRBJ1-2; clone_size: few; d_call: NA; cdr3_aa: CASSPQSIKGYTF; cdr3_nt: TGTGCCAGCAGCCCACAATCCATAAAGGGCTACACCTTC
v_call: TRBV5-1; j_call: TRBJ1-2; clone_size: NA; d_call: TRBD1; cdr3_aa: CASSLQGGNYGYTF; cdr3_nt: TGCGCCAGCAGCTTGCAGGGGGGTAACTATGGCTACACCTTC
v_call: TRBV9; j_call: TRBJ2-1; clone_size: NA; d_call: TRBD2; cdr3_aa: CASSVGRTSGGDNEQFF; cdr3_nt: TGTGCCAGCAGCGTAGGGAGGACTAGCGGGGGGGACAATGAGCAGTTCTTC
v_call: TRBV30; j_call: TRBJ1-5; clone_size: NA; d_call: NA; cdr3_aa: CAWSTSNSNQPQHF; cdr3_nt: TGTGCCTGGAGTACAAGTAATAGCAATCAGCCCCAGCATTTT
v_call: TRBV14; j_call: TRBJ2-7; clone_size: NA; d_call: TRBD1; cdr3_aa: CASTLPGQGNEQYF; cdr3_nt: TGTGCCAGCACGTTACCGGGACAGGGGAACGAGCAGTACTTC
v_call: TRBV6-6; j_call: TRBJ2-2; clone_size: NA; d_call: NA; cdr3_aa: CASISYSNTGELFF; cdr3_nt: TGTGCCAGCATCTCGTATTCTAACACCGGGGAGCTGTTTTTT
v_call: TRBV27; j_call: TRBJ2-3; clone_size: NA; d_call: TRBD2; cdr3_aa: CASRRGLANTDTQYF; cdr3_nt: TGTGCCAGCAGGAGGGGACTAGCGAACACAGATACGCAGTATTTT
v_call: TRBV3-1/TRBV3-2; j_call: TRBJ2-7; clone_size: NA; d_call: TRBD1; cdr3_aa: CASSLPGQGTREQYF; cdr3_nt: TGTGCCAGCAGCCTGCCGGGACAGGGGACACGCGAGCAGTACTTC
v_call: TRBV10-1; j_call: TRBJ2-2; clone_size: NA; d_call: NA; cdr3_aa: CASSDRGTGELFF; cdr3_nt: TGCGCCAGCAGTGATCGGGGCACCGGGGAGCTGTTTTTT
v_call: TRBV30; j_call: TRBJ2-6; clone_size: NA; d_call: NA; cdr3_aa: CAWSTGRDSGANVLTF; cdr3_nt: TGTGCCTGGAGTACAGGCCGTGACTCTGGGGCCAACGTCCTGACTTTC
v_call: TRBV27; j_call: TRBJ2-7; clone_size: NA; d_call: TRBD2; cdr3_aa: CASSLYGAGVSSYEQYF; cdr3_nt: TGTGCCAGCAGTCTCTATGGGGCGGGGGTCAGCTCCTACGAGCAGTACTTC
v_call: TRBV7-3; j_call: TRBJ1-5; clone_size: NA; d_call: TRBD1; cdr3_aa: CASSSDRDQPQHF; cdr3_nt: TGTGCCAGCAGCTCCGACAGGGACCAGCCCCAGCATTTT
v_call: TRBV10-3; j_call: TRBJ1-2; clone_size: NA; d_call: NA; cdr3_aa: CAISESSGYGYTF; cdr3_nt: TGTGCCATCAGTGAGTCCTCGGGATATGGCTACACCTTC
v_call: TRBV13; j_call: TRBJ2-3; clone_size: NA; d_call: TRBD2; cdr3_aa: CASSSWTSGGAQTGGDTQYF; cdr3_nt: TGTGCCAGCAGCTCCTGGACTAGCGGGGGGGCGCAGACTGGCGGAGATACGCAGTATTTT
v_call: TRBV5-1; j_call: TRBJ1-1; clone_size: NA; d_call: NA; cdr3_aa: CASSLSWLAEAFF; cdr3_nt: TGCGCCAGCAGCTTGAGTTGGTTGGCCGAAGCTTTCTTT
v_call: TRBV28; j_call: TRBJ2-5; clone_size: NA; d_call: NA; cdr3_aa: CASSLYRAEETQYF; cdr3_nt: TGTGCCAGCAGTTTATACAGGGCCGAGGAGACCCAGTACTTC
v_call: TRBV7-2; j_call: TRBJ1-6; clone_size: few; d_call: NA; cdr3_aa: CASSLGPGWSPLHF; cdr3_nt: TGTGCCAGCAGCTTAGGACCGGGGTGGTCACCCCTCCACTTT
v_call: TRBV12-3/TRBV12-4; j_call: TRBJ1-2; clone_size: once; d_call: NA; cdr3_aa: CASSSDNYGYTF; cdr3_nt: TGTGCCAGCAGTTCAGATAACTATGGCTACACCTTC
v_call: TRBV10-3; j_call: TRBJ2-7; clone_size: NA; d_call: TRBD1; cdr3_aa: CAISTGTGVSYEQYF; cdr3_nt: TGTGCCATCAGTACCGGGACAGGGGTCTCCTACGAGCAGTACTTC
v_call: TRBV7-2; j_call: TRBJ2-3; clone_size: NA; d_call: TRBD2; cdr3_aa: CASSLKRDGLAGADTQYF; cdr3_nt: TGTGCCAGCAGCTTAAAACGGGATGGGCTAGCGGGGGCGGATACGCAGTATTTT
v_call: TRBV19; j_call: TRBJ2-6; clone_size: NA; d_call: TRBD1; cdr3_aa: CASSHRGNSGANVLTF; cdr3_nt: TGTGCCAGTAGTCACAGGGGAAACTCTGGGGCCAACGTCCTGACTTTC
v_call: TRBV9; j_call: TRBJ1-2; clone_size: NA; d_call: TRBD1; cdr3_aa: CASSPLSGQGYYGYTF; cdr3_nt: TGTGCCAGCAGCCCACTATCGGGACAGGGGTACTATGGCTACACCTTC
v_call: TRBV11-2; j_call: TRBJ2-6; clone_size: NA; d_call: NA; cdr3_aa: CASSWGRNSGANVLTF; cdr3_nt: TGTGCCAGCAGCTGGGGGCGAAACTCTGGGGCCAACGTCCTGACTTTC
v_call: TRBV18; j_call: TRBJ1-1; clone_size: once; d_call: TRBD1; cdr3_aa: CASSPIGQGNTEAFF; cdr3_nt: TGTGCCAGCTCACCTATTGGACAGGGGAACACTGAAGCTTTCTTT
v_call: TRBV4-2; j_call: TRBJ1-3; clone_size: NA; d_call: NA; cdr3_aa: CASSQVPVLNTIYF; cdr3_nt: TGTGCCAGCAGCCAAGTTCCGGTCCTAAACACCATATATTTT
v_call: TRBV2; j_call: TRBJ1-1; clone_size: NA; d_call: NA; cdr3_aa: CASSFRVVQGTEAFF; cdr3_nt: TGTGCCAGCAGCTTCCGGGTCGTTCAAGGCACTGAAGCTTTCTTT
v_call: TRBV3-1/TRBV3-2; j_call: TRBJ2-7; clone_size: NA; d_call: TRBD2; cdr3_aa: CASSQDPSWVAGVSYEQYF; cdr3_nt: TGTGCCAGCAGCCAAGATCCATCGTGGGTAGCGGGGGTCTCCTACGAGCAGTACTTC
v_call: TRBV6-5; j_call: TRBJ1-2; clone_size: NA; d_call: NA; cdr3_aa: CASRTDLNYGYTF; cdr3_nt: TGTGCCAGCAGGACAGATCTTAACTATGGCTACACCTTC
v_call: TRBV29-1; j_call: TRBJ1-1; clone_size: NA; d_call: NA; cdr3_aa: CSVSMGPLQTEAFF; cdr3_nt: TGCAGCGTTTCAATGGGGCCCCTTCAGACTGAAGCTTTCTTT
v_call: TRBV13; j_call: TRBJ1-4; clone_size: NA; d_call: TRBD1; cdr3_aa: CASSLAETGGFSNEKLFF; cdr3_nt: TGTGCCAGCAGCTTAGCAGAGACAGGGGGTTTTTCTAATGAAAAACTGTTTTTT
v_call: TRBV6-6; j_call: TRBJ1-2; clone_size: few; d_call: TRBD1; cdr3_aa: CASSYTWTGEDYTF; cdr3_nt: TGTGCCAGCAGTTACACTTGGACAGGGGAAGACTACACCTTC
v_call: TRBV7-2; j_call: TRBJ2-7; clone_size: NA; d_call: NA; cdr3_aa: CASSGGFDEQYF; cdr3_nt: TGTGCCAGCAGCGGTGGCTTCGACGAGCAGTACTTC
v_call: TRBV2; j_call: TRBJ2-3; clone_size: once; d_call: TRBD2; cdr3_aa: CASSNGGGETDTQYF; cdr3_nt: TGTGCCAGCAGTAACGGCGGGGGGGAAACAGATACGCAGTATTTT
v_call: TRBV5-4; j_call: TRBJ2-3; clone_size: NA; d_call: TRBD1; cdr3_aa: CASLLRGTERTDTQYF; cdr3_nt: TGTGCCAGCCTCTTGAGGGGGACAGAACGCACAGATACGCAGTATTTT
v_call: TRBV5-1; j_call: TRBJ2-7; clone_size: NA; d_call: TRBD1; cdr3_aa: CASSLLTGTGGSEQYF; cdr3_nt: TGCGCCAGCAGCCTCTTGACCGGGACAGGGGGCTCCGAGCAGTACTTC
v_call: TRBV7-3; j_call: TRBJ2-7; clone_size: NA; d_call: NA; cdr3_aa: CASSLRAGEQYF; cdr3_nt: TGTGCCAGCAGCCTCCGAGCGGGTGAGCAGTACTTC
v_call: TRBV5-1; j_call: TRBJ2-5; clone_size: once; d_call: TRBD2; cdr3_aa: CASSIRPSGGKETQYF; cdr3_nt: TGCGCCAGCAGCATCAGACCTAGCGGGGGTAAAGAGACCCAGTACTTC
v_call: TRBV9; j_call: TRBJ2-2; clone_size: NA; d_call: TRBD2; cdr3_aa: CASSLGGAQTGELFF; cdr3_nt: TGTGCCAGCAGCCTGGGAGGGGCTCAGACCGGGGAGCTGTTTTTT
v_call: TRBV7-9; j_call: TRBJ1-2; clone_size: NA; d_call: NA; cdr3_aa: CASSSLVGYTF; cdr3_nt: TGTGCCAGCAGCTCCCTCGTCGGCTACACCTTC
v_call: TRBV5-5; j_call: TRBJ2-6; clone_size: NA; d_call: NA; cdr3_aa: CASSPHGGSDSGANVLTF; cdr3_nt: TGTGCCAGCAGCCCCCACGGTGGCAGCGACTCTGGGGCCAACGTCCTGACTTTC
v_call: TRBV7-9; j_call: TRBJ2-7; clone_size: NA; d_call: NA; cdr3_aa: CASSPGGHTYEQYF; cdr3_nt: TGTGCCAGCAGCCCCGGCGGACACACCTACGAGCAGTACTTC
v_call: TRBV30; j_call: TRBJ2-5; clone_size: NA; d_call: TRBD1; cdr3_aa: CAWTRTGKETQYF; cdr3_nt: TGTGCCTGGACAAGGACAGGGAAAGAGACCCAGTACTTC
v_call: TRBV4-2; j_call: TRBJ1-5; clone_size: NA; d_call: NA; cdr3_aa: CASSQVGRGSLGNQPQHF; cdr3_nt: TGTGCCAGCAGCCAAGTCGGCAGGGGAAGCTTGGGCAATCAGCCCCAGCATTTT
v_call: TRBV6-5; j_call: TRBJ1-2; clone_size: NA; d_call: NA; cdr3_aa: CATTSRDGYTF; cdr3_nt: TGTGCCACCACCTCGAGGGATGGCTACACCTTC
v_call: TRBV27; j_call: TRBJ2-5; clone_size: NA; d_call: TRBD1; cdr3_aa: CASSLRQGALGETQYF; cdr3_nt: TGTGCCAGCAGTTTGCGCCAGGGGGCCCTGGGGGAGACCCAGTACTTC
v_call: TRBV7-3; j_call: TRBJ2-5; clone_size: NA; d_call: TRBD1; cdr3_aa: CASSPTGQKETQYF; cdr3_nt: TGTGCCAGCAGCCCAACGGGACAGAAAGAGACCCAGTACTTC
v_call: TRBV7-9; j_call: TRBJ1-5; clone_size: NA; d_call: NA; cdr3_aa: CASSDTGPNQPQHF; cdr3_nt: TGTGCCAGCAGCGACACAGGCCCGAATCAGCCCCAGCATTTT